The following is a T cell receptor beta chain sequence with its context. The table came from immunoSEQ multiplex PCR; TCRdb's copy has only in-frame clones and leaves some out. Among about 210,000 clones listed, roughly 82% were seen once. This sample was included in a study of blood T cell repertoires in COVID-19. Participants were aged 18 to 89 years from about 25 US areas. Per germline, CDR1 MGHRA and CDR2 YSYEKL. V was cut by 1 base and J by 3 bases, with 10 bases left in between. The CDR3 has 15 residues. The source material was PBMCs or T cells enriched from blood (not recorded which). V usage is TRBV4-1 and J usage is TRBJ2-1; possible D gene TRBD2, 5 bases. This clonotype originated in a man aged 35 to 55 with acute COVID-19. The CDR3 here is CASSQGGSLYNEQFF. DNA of the CDR3: TGCGCCAGCAGCCAAGGAGGGAGTCTCTACAATGAGCAGTTCTTC.